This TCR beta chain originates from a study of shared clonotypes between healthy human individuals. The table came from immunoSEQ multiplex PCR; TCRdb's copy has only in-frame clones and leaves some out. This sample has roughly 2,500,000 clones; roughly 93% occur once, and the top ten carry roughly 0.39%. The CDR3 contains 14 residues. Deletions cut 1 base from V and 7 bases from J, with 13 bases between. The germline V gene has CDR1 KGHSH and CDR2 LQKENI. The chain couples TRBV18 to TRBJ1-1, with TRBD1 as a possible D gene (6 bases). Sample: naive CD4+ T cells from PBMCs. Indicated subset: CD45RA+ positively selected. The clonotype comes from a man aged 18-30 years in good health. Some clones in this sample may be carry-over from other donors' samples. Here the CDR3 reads CASSPRQDGGEAFF. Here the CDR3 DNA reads TGTGCCAGCTCACCACGACAGGATGGGGGTGAAGCTTTCTTT.